This T cell receptor beta chain is drawn from a study of cytomegalovirus exposure and HLA in healthy donors. The wider study: Of the donors genotyped, approximately 430 in all, about 80% fell in the Caucasian-associated ancestry cluster. Study-wide results and caveats: The study assumed roughly uniform donor sequencing depth for presence/absence analyses.

For this clone: Its target is not known.

PCR amplification relied on 60 Vbeta primers (plus 13 Jbeta primers). The repertoire was sequenced with immunoSEQ multiplex PCR; TCRdb's copy has only in-frame clones and lacks some. The sample contains 150,000 to 200,000 clones, about 12% of which appear only once. The CDR3 spans 13 residues. Looked up from germline, CDR1 is SQVTM and CDR2 is ANQGSEA. Trimming stripped 4 bases from V and 8 bases from J, with 17 bases between. This chain links TRBV29-1 with TRBJ1-2; possible D gene TRBD1, 6 bases. The specimen was PBMCs. The clonotype originates from a man in his fifties in good health and CMV-seropositive. The CDR3 region has the DNA TGCAGCGTTGGCCCGAGGGGGAGCGAGGGCTACACCTTC. Encoded protein: CSVGPRGSEGYTF.